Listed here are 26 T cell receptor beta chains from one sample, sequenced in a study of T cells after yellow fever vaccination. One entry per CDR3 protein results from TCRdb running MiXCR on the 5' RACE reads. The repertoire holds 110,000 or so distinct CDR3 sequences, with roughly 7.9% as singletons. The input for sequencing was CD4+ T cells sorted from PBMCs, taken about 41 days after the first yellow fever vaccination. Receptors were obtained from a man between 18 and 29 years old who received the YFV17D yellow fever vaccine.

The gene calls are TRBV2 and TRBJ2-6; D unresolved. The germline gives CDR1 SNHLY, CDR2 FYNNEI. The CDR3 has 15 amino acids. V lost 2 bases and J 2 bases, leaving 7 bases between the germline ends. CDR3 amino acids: CASSETRAGANVLTF. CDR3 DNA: TGTGCCAGCAGTGAAACAAGGGCTGGGGCCAACGTCCTGACTTTC.

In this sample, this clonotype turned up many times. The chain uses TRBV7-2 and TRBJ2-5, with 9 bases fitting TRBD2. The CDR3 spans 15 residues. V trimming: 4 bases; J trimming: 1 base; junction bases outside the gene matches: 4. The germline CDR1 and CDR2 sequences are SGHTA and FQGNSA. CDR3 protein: CASSSGTSLQETQYF. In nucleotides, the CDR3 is TGTGCCAGCAGCTCCGGGACTAGCCTCCAAGAGACCCAGTACTTC.

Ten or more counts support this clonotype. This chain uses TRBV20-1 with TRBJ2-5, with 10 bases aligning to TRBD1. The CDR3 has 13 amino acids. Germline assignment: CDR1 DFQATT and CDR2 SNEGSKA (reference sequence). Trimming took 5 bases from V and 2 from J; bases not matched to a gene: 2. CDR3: CSAADRGQETQYF. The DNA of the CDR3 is TGCAGTGCTGCGGACAGGGGGCAAGAGACCCAGTACTTC.

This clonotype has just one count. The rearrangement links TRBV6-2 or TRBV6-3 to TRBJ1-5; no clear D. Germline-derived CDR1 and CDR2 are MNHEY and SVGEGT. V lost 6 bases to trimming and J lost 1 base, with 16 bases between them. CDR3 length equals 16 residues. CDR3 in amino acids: CASSPIKGRSNQPQHF. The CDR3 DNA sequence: TGTGCCAGCAGCCCGATTAAGGGCAGAAGCAATCAGCCCCAGCATTTT.

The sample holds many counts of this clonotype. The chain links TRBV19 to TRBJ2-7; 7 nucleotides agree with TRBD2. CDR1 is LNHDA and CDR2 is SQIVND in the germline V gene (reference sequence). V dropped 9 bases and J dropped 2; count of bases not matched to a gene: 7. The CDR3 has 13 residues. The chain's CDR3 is CARPGGGTYEQYF. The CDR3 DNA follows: TGTGCCAGGCCTGGGGGGGGTACCTACGAGCAGTACTTC.

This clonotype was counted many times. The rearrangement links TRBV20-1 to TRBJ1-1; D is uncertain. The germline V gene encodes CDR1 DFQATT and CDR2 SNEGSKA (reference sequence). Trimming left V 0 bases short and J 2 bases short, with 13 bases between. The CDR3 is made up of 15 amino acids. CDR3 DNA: TGCAGTGCTAGAGATCAGCCAGCCTTAAACACTGAAGCTTTCTTT. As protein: CSARDQPALNTEAFF.

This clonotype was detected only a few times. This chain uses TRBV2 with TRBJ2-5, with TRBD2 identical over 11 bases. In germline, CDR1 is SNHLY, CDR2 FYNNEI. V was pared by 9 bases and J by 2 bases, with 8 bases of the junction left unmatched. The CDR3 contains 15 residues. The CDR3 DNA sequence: TGTGCCAGTAGGCTAAGACTAGCGGGACAAGAGACCCAGTACTTC. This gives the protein CASRLRLAGQETQYF.

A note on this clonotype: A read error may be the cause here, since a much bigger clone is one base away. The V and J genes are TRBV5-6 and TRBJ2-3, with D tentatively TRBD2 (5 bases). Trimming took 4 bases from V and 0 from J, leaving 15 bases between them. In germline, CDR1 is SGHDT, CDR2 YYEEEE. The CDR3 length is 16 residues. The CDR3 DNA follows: TGTGCCAGCAGCGATGCCGGACTTAATAGCACAGATACGCAGTATTTT. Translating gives CASSDAGLNSTDTQYF.

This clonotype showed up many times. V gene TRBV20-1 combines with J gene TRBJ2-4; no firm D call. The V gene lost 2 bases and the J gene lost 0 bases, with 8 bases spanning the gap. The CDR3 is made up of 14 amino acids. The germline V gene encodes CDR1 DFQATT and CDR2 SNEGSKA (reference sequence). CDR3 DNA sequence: TGCAGTGCTAGACCAGAGCTAGCCAAAAACATTCAGTACTTC. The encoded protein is CSARPELAKNIQYF.

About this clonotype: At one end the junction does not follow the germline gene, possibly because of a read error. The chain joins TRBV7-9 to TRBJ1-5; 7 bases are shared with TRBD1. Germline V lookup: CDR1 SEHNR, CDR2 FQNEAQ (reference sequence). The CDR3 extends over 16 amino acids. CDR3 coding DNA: TGTGCCACCAGCAGGGGGGGGACGGCTAGCAATCAGCCCCAGCATTTT. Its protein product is CATSRGGTASNQPQHF.

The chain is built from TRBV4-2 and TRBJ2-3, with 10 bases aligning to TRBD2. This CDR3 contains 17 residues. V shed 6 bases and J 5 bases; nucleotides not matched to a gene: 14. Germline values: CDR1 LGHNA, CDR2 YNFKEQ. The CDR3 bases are TGTGCCAGCAGAACGCAGGCAGCGGGGGGGCAGGGAGATACGCAGTATTTT. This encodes CASRTQAAGGQGDTQYF.

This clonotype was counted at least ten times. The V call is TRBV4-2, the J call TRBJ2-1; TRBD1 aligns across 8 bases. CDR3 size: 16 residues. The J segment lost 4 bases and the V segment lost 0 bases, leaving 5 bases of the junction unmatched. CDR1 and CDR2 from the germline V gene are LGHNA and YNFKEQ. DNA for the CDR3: TGTGCCAGCAGCCAAGAAGACAGGGGTGGATACAATGAGCAGTTCTTC. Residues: CASSQEDRGGYNEQFF.

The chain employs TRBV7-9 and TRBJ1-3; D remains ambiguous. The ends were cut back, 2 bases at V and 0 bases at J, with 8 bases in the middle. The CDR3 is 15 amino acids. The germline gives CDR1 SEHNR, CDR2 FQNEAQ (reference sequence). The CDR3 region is CASSLNLRSGNTIYF. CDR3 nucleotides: TGTGCCAGCAGCTTAAACCTTCGCTCTGGAAACACCATATATTTT.

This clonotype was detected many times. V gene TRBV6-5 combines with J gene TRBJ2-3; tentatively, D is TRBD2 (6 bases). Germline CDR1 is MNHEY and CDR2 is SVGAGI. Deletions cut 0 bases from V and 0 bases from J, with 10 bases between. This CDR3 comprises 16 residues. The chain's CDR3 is CASSYSLARSTDTQYF. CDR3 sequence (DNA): TGTGCCAGCAGTTACTCTCTAGCGCGGAGCACAGATACGCAGTATTTT.

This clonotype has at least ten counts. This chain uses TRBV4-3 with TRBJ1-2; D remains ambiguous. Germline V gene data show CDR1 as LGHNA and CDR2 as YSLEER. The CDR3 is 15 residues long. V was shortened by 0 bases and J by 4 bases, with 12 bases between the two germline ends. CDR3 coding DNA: TGCGCCAGCAGCCAAGATCGGCTGACGAGCTATGGCTACACCTTC. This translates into CASSQDRLTSYGYTF.

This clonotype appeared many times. The CDR3 region is CASSQPQTDTQYF. Written as DNA, the CDR3 is TGTGCCAGCAGCCAACCTCAGACAGATACGCAGTATTTT. This chain joins TRBV7-9 and TRBJ2-3, with D uncertain. V dropped 5 bases and J dropped 3 bases, with 9 bases sitting between them. The V gene's germline CDR1 is SEHNR and CDR2 FQNEAQ (reference sequence). CDR3 size: 13 residues.

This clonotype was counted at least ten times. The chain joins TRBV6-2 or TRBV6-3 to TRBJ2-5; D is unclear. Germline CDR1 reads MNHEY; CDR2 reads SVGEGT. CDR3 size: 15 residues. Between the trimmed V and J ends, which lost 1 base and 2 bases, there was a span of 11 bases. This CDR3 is CASSYFGQPQETQYF. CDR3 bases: TGTGCCAGCAGTTACTTTGGTCAACCACAAGAGACCCAGTACTTC.

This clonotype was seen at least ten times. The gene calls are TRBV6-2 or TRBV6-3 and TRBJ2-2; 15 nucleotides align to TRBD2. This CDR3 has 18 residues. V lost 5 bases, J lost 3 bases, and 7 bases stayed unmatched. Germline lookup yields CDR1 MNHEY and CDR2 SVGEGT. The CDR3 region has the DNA TGTGCCAGCAGTCGCAGAGGACTAGCGGGGGGGCACACCGGGGAGCTGTTTTTT. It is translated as CASSRRGLAGGHTGELFF.

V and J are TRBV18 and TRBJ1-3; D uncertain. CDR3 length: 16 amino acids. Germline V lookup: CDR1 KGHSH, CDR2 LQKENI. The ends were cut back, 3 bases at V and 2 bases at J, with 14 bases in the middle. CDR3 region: CASSPSRAGAGNTIYF. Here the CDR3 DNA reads TGTGCCAGCTCACCCTCGCGGGCCGGAGCTGGAAACACCATATATTTT.

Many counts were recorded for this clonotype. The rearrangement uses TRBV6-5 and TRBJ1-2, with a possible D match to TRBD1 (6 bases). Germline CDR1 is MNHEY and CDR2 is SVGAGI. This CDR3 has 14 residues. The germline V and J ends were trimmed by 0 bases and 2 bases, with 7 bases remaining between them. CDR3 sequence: CASSYSRGNYGYTF. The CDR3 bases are TGTGCCAGCAGTTACTCAAGGGGGAACTATGGCTACACCTTC.

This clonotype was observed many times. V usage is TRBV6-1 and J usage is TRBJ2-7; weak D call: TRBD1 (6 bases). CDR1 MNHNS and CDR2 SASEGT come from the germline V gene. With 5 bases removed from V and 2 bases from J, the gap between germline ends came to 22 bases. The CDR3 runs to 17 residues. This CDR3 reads CASSTASRGTLTYEQYV. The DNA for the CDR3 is TGTGCCAGCAGTACCGCGTCCAGGGGAACATTGACCTACGAGCAGTACGTC.

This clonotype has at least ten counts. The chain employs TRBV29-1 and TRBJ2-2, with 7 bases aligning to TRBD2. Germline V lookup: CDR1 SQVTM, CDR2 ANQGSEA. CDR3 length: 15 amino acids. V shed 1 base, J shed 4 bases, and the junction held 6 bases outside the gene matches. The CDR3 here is CSVEVGGVSTGELFF. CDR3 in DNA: TGCAGCGTTGAAGTTGGGGGGGTCAGCACCGGGGAGCTGTTTTTT.

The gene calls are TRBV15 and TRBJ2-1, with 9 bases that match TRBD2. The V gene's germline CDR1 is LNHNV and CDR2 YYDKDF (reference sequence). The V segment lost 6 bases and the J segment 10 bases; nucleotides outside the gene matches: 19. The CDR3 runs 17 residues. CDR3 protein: CATSWALLRGGRREQFF. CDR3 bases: TGTGCCACCAGTTGGGCCCTCTTGCGGGGGGGCCGCAGGGAGCAGTTCTTC.

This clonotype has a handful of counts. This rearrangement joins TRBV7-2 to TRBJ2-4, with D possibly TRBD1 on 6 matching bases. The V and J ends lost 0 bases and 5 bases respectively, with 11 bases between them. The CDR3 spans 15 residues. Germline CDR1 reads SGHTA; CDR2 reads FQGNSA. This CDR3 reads CASSLAWGPQNIQYF. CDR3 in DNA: TGTGCCAGCAGCTTAGCTTGGGGGCCTCAAAACATTCAGTACTTC. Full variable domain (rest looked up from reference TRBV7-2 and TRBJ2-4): GAGVSQSPSNKVTEKGKDVELRCDPISGHTALYWYRQSLGQGLEFLIYFQGNSAPDKSGLPSDRFSAERTGGSVSTLTIQRTQQEDSAVYLCASSLAWGPQNIQYFGAGTRLSVL.

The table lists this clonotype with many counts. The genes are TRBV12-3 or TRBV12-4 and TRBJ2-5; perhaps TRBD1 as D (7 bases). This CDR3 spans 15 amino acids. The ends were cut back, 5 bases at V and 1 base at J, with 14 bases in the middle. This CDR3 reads CASSRGGGLQETQYF. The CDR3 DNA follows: TGTGCCAGCAGTCGTGGAGGGGGCCTCCAAGAGACCCAGTACTTC.

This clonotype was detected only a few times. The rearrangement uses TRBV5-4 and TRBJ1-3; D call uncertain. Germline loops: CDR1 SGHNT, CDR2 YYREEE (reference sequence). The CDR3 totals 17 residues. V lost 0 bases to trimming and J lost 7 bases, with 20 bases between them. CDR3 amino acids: CASSLAPAGGGRNTIYF. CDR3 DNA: TGTGCCAGCAGCTTGGCCCCTGCGGGAGGTGGAAGGAACACCATATATTTT.